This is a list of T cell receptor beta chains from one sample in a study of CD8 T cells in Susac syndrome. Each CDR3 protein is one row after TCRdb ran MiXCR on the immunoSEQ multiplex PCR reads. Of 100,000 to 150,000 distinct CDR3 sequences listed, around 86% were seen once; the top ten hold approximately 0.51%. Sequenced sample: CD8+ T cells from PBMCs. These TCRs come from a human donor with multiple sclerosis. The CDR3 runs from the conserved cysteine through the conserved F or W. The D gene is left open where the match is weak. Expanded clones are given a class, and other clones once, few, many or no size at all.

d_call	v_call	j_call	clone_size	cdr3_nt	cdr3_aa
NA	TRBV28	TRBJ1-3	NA	TGTGCCAGCAGTTCCCCAAGGGCAGGGGTCGGAAACACCATATATTTT	CASSSPRAGVGNTIYF
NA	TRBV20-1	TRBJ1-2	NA	TGCAGTGCTAGTACCCCCTATGGCTACACCTTC	CSASTPYGYTF
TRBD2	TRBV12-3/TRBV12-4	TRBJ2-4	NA	TGTGCCAGCAGCACGGGGACTAGCGGGGGATTAGCCAAAAACATTCAGTACTTC	CASSTGTSGGLAKNIQYF
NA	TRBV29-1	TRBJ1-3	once	TGCAGCGTTGTTGGGGGGAGCTCTGGAAACACCATATATTTT	CSVVGGSSGNTIYF
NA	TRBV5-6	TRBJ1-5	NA	TGTGCCAGCAGCTTCGGCACAGGAGGAAATCAGCCCCAGCATTTT	CASSFGTGGNQPQHF
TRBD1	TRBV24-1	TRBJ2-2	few	TGTGCCGCAGGCCCGATTCCTACAGGGGGCCCCTTCACCGGGGAGCTGTTTTTT	CAAGPIPTGGPFTGELFF
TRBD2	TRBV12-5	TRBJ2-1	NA	TGTGCTAGTGGTTTATATAGCGGGGGCTACAATGAGCAGTTCTTC	CASGLYSGGYNEQFF
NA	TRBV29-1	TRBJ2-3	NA	TGCAGCGTTGAAGCGGGAGAAGATTGGACGCAGTATTTT	CSVEAGEDWTQYF
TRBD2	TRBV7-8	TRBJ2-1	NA	TGTGCCAGCAGCTTGATTGGACTAGCGGTCGATGAGCAGTTCTTC	CASSLIGLAVDEQFF
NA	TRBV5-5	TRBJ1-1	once	TGTGCCAGCAGCTTAAACAGCCACCATGTGGGAGCTTTCTTT	CASSLNSHHVGAFF
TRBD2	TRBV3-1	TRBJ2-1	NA	TGTGCCAGCAGCCAGAGCGGGGACAATGAGCAGTTCTTC	CASSQSGDNEQFF
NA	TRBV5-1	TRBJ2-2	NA	TGCGCCACTCCGGACAGACACGGGGAGCTGTTTTTT	CATPDRHGELFF
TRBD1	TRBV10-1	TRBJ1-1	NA	TGCGCCAGCAGTGAGCTACCGACAGGGTTGGGCACTGAAGCTTTCTTT	CASSELPTGLGTEAFF
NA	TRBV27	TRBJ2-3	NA	TGTGCCAGCAGTTCCTCTAGCACAGATACGCAGTATTTT	CASSSSSTDTQYF
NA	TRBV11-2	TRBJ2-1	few	TGTGCCAGCAGCTTAGATGTAGGGGGGCTCTACAATGAGCAGTTCTTC	CASSLDVGGLYNEQFF
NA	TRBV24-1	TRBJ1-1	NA	TGTGCCACCAGTTTGGGGACTGAAGCTTTCTTT	CATSLGTEAFF
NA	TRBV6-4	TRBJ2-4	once	TGTGCCAGCAGTGATAATTTGGACAGAAACATTCAGTACTTC	CASSDNLDRNIQYF
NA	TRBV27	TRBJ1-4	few	TGTGCCAGCGGCGCAAGAACAGGTTTTAATGAAAAACTGTTTTTT	CASGARTGFNEKLFF
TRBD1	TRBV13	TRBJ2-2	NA	TGTGCCAGCAGCGCCGAACAGGGGACCGGGGAGCTGTTTTTT	CASSAEQGTGELFF
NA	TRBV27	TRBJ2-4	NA	TGTGCCAGCAGTCCACTGGGACTTGAGGGGCCCAAAAACATTCAGTACTTC	CASSPLGLEGPKNIQYF
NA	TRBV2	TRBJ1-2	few	TGTGCCAGCAGTGAATTACAGCTCTATGGCTACACCTTC	CASSELQLYGYTF
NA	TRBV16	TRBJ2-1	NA	TGTGCCAGCAGCCAATCCGGGGCAGGGAGGAATGAGCAGTTCTTC	CASSQSGAGRNEQFF
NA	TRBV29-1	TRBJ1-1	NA	TGCAGCGCAACCTTTATGGGGCTGAGCGGTGAAGCTTTCTTT	CSATFMGLSGEAFF
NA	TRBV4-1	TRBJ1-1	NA	TGCGCCAGCAGCCCTCCTGCCAGACCGAACACTGAAGCTTTCTTT	CASSPPARPNTEAFF
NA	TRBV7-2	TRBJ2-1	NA	TGTGCCAGCAGCTTAGGTAAGAGCGGGCTATACAATGAGCAGTTCTTC	CASSLGKSGLYNEQFF
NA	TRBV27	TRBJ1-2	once	TGTGCCAGCAGTTTAGCCACCGGACTTCTCCATGGCTACACCTTC	CASSLATGLLHGYTF
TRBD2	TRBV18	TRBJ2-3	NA	TGTGCCAGCTCACCAGGCCCAGCGGGGTGGAGCACAGATACGCAGTATTTT	CASSPGPAGWSTDTQYF
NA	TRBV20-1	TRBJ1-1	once	TGCAGTGCTAGAGGCCGAAGGGCGCCTGAAGCTTTCTTT	CSARGRRAPEAFF
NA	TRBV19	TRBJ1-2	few	TGTGCCAGTAGTATCCATGGGGAGGGCTACACCTTC	CASSIHGEGYTF
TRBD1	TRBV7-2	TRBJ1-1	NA	TGTGCCAGCAGCTCGAACAGGGGTCGATTTTGGACTGAAGCTTTCTTT	CASSSNRGRFWTEAFF
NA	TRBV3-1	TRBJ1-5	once	TGTGCCAGCAGCCCGGCAGGGTTAGCCCAGCCCCAGCATTTT	CASSPAGLAQPQHF
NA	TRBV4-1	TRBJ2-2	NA	TGCGCCAGCAGCGGCGGGACAGAGTTTGCCGGGGAGCTGTTTTTT	CASSGGTEFAGELFF
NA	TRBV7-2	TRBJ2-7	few	TGTGCCAGCAGCTTAGCGGTAGGGAGCGAGCAGTACTTC	CASSLAVGSEQYF
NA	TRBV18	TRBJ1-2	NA	TGTGCCAGCTCACCATCGGGGTTCTATGGCTACACCTTC	CASSPSGFYGYTF
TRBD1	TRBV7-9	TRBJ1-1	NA	TGTGCCAGCAGCTTACAGTATGACAGGGGTGCTTTCTTT	CASSLQYDRGAFF
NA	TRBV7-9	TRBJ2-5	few	TGTGCCAGCAGCTTAGAAATTGGCGGGGCCGGAGAGACCCAGTACTTC	CASSLEIGGAGETQYF
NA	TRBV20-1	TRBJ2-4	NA	TGCAGTGCTAGAGATTGGAACTCCTCGGCTCAGTACTTC	CSARDWNSSAQYF
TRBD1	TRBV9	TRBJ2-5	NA	TGTGCCAGCAGCGTACGGGACAGGGCAGAGACCCAGTACTTC	CASSVRDRAETQYF
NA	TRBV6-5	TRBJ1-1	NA	TGTGCCAGCAGCCATCGACGGAGGGGTGAAGCTTTCTTT	CASSHRRRGEAFF
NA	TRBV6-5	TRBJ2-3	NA	TGTGCCAGCAGTTACGAAGGGAGCACAGATACGCAGTATTTT	CASSYEGSTDTQYF
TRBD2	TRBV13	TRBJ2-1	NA	TGTGCCAGCAGCCCAAGGACTAGCGGGTTATTCAATGAGCAGTTCTTC	CASSPRTSGLFNEQFF
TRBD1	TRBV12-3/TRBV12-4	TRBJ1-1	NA	TGTGCCAGCAGTTTAGATGGGACAGGGGTTACGGGCACTGAAGCTTTCTTT	CASSLDGTGVTGTEAFF